This passage covers 21 T cell receptor beta chains from one sample sequenced in a study of CD8 T cells in ankylosing spondylitis. A single record per CDR3 protein comes from TCRdb applying MiXCR to the 5' RACE reads. The top ten hold about 3.5% of the sample, which has approximately 300,000 distinct CDR3 sequences, about a fifth seen once. The sample comprised blood, either unsorted or a sorted T cell fraction (not recorded which). The receptors were sampled from a female donor with ankylosing spondylitis or in good health (not recorded which).

This clonotype was found a few times. This chain uses TRBV5-1 with TRBJ2-7; TRBD2 is a possible D gene (6 bases). Germline CDR1 reads SGHRS; CDR2 reads YFSETQ. V gave up 4 bases and J gave up 1 base, with 15 bases separating them. The CDR3 consists of 15 residues. The CDR3 is CASSQDLRGSYEQYF. The CDR3 DNA is TGCGCCAGCAGCCAAGATTTGCGGGGATCCTACGAGCAGTACTTC.

This chain connects TRBV12-3 or TRBV12-4 to TRBJ2-5; D remains unclear. The germline V and J ends were trimmed by 3 bases and 1 base, with 9 bases remaining between them. The CDR3 runs to 14 residues. CDR3 sequence (DNA): TGTGCCAGCAGTTTTGAACGCCCCCAAGAGACCCAGTACTTC. This translates into CASSFERPQETQYF.

This clonotype was seen repeatedly, ten times or more. The chain is built from TRBV12-3 or TRBV12-4 and TRBJ1-5; 7 bases are shared with TRBD1. CDR3 length: 15 amino acids. Trimming took 6 bases from V and 0 from J; bases not matched to a gene: 5. CDR3 nucleotides: TGTGCCAGCAGCCCACAGGGGAATAGCAATCAGCCCCAGCATTTT. Amino acid sequence: CASSPQGNSNQPQHF.

On this clonotype: A read error may account for a junction end that differs from germline. The rearrangement joins TRBV7-9 to TRBJ2-6; the match to TRBD1 covers 9 bases. Germline CDR1 and CDR2: SEHNR and FQNEAQ (reference sequence). The CDR3 totals 17 residues. The CDR3 spells CATSVGTGGSGSNVLTF. CDR3 coding DNA: TGTGCCACCTCGGTGGGTACAGGGGGCTCTGGGTCCAACGTCCTGACTTTC. The variable domain in full, completed from reference TRBV7-9 and TRBJ2-6, reads DTGVSQNPRHKITKRGQNVTFRCDPISEHNRLYWYRQTLGQGPEFLTYFQNEAQLEKSRLLSDRFSAERPKGSFSTLEIQRTEQGDSAMYLCATSVGTGGSGSNVLTFGAGSRLTVL.

This sequence joins TRBV6-1 and TRBJ2-1, with TRBD1 matching over 8 bases. The V and J ends lost 7 bases and 7 bases, in that order; junction bases with no gene match: 15. The germline gives CDR1 MNHNS, CDR2 SASEGT. This CDR3 comprises 16 residues. The CDR3 protein is CASIPIGQGARNEQFF. Here the CDR3 DNA reads TGTGCCAGCATCCCGATAGGGCAGGGGGCGCGGAATGAGCAGTTCTTC.

In its sample, this clonotype is medium-sized. The genes are TRBV10-3 and TRBJ2-5; TRBD2 agrees at 10 bases. J was trimmed by 0 bases and V by 10 bases; bases with no gene match: 14. The germline V gene encodes CDR1 ENHRY and CDR2 SYGVKD. The CDR3 sequence is 17 residues long. The CDR3 spells CATQTSGLLGHQETQYF. The CDR3 nucleotides are TGTGCCACTCAGACTAGCGGGTTACTTGGGCACCAAGAGACCCAGTACTTC.

This clonotype appeared many times. This sequence joins TRBV29-1 and TRBJ1-2, with a weak D call TRBD1 (5 bases). CDR1 and CDR2 from the germline V gene are SQVTM and ANQGSEA. V lost 3 bases and J 8 bases, leaving 13 bases between the germline ends. The CDR3 loop spans 12 amino acids. DNA for the CDR3: TGCAGCGTTGAGTATCAGGGCAACGGCTACACCTTC. This translates into CSVEYQGNGYTF. Looking up the rest from reference TRBV29-1 and TRBJ1-2 gives the full variable domain: SAVISQKPSRDICQRGTSLTIQCQVDSQVTMMFWYRQQPGQSLTLIATANQGSEATYESGFVIDKFPISRPNLTFSTLTVSNMSPEDSSIYLCSVEYQGNGYTFGSGTRLTVV.

The DNA of the CDR3 is TGCAGTGCTGGACAGGGGGTAGGAGAGACCCAGTACTTC. This gives the protein CSAGQGVGETQYF. The chain couples TRBV20-1 to TRBJ2-5, with TRBD1 matching over 10 bases. Germline CDR1 and CDR2: DFQATT and SNEGSKA (reference sequence). CDR3 length: 13 residues. V trimming: 5 bases; J trimming: 4 bases; junction bases outside the gene matches: 4.

The chain uses TRBV24-1 and TRBJ2-1, with 7 bases that match TRBD1. V lost 4 bases to trimming and J lost 4 bases; unmatched junction nucleotides: 12. CDR3 length: 17 residues. CDR1 is KGHDR and CDR2 is SFDVKD in the germline V gene. The CDR3 loop reads CATSDSQGNQGYNEQFF. CDR3 sequence (DNA): TGTGCCACCAGTGACTCACAGGGGAATCAAGGGTACAATGAGCAGTTCTTC.

This clonotype has only a few counts. J is TRBJ2-5 and V is TRBV20-1, with D possibly TRBD2 on 5 matching bases. There are 11 residues in the CDR3. The germline CDR1 and CDR2 sequences are DFQATT and SNEGSKA (reference sequence). CDR3 sequence reads: CSHRGQETQYF. In DNA form, the CDR3 reads TGCAGCCATAGAGGGCAAGAGACCCAGTACTTC.

This sequence joins TRBV7-9 and TRBJ2-7; D may correspond to TRBD1 or TRBD2 (5 bases each). The germline V gene has CDR1 SEHNR and CDR2 FQNEAQ (reference sequence). Trimming shortened V by 5 bases and J by 3 bases, and 17 bases separated the two germline ends. This CDR3 has 15 residues. CDR3 sequence: CASSAGALALYEQYF. The CDR3 nucleotides are TGTGCCAGCAGCGCCGGGGCCCTGGCCCTCTACGAGCAGTACTTC.

The sample holds a few counts of this clonotype. This sequence joins TRBV12-5 and TRBJ2-1, with D perhaps given as TRBD1 or TRBD2 (6 bases each). V was cut by 2 bases and J by 5 bases, with 10 bases left in between. The length of the CDR3 is 14 residues. Germline-derived CDR1 and CDR2 are LGHNT and FRNRAP. The CDR3 nucleotides are TGTGCTAGTGGTTTGTCAGGGGAGGACAATGAGCAGTTCTTC. Amino acids: CASGLSGEDNEQFF.

V usage is TRBV4-3 and J usage is TRBJ2-7; D remains unclear. V was clipped by 3 bases and J by 7 bases, with 16 bases between them. Germline V gene data show CDR1 as LGHNA and CDR2 as YSLEER. The CDR3 is made up of 14 amino acids. CDR3: CASSQAYRDREQYF. CDR3 nucleotides: TGCGCCAGCAGCCAGGCATACCGAGACCGAGAGCAGTACTTC.

The V and J genes are TRBV20-1 and TRBJ2-1; D uncertain. CDR1 DFQATT and CDR2 SNEGSKA come from the germline V gene (reference sequence). Trimming took off 2 bases at V and 4 bases at J, with 9 bases between the two ends. The CDR3 sequence is 13 residues long. The chain's CDR3 is CSARKAPYNEQFF. CDR3 sequence (DNA): TGCAGTGCTAGAAAGGCACCATACAATGAGCAGTTCTTC.

Only a few counts were recorded for this clonotype. V and J are TRBV6-5 and TRBJ1-2; D is ambiguous. Germline V gene data show CDR1 as MNHEY and CDR2 as SVGAGI. V was clipped by 0 bases and J by 1 base, with 6 bases between them. The CDR3 has 14 residues. The CDR3 coding sequence is TGTGCCAGCAGTTACTCGAAAGTTAACTATGGCTACACCTTC. Protein sequence: CASSYSKVNYGYTF.

This clonotype came up a few times. The genes are TRBV3-1 and TRBJ1-2, with D tentatively TRBD1 (5 bases). The V and J ends lost 4 bases and 5 bases respectively, with 14 bases between them. This CDR3 contains 14 residues. The V gene's germline CDR1 is LGHDT and CDR2 YNNKEL (reference sequence). The CDR3 sequence: CASSPAGAGYGYTF. CDR3 sequence (DNA): TGTGCCAGCAGCCCCGCCGGGGCAGGATATGGCTACACCTTC.

This clonotype was picked up a small number of times. The gene calls are TRBV5-3 and TRBJ2-5, with D uncertain. TRBV5-3 is sorted into the ORF group, with uncertain function. The CDR3 is 15 residues long. V lost 0 bases, J lost 2 bases, and 11 bases lay in between. CDR3 nucleotide sequence: TGTGCCAGAAGCTTGGGGGCGGCATTACAAGAGACCCAGTACTTC. Its protein product is CARSLGAALQETQYF.

The chain is built from TRBV6-2 or TRBV6-3 and TRBJ2-4, with D perhaps assigned TRBD1 or TRBD2 (5 bases each). The CDR3 is 15 amino acids. Germline CDR1 is MNHEY and CDR2 is SVGEGT. Deletions cut 8 bases from V and 0 bases from J, with 14 bases between. The CDR3 reads CASSRDALAKNIQYF. For the CDR3, the DNA is TGTGCCAGCTCAAGGGACGCTCTAGCCAAAAACATTCAGTACTTC.

The chain combines TRBV5-1 with TRBJ2-2; TRBD2 is a possible D gene (6 bases). CDR1 and CDR2 from the germline V gene are SGHRS and YFSETQ. There are 16 residues in the CDR3. V lost 4 bases and J lost 5, with 18 bases in between. The CDR3 sequence is CASSPGAGSLTGELFF. CDR3 bases: TGCGCCAGCAGCCCCGGTGCGGGGTCCTTAACCGGGGAGCTGTTTTTT.

This clonotype was seen ten or more times. The V gene is TRBV29-1, the J gene TRBJ1-1, with D unresolved. V was pared by 6 bases and J by 2 bases, with 10 bases between. The CDR3 covers 12 residues. The germline CDR1 and CDR2 sequences are SQVTM and ANQGSEA. The DNA of the CDR3 is TGCAGCGTGGACCTTCCAAACACTGAAGCTTTCTTT. Its translation is CSVDLPNTEAFF.

The chain employs TRBV20-1 and TRBJ1-5; D unresolved. This CDR3 spans 13 amino acids. Deletions cut 5 bases from V and 3 bases from J, with 11 bases between. CDR1 and CDR2 (germline): DFQATT, SNEGSKA (reference sequence). CDR3: CSARSDPNQPQHF. The CDR3, as DNA: TGCAGTGCTCGGAGCGACCCCAATCAGCCCCAGCATTTT.